Below, 2 T cell receptor beta chains from the same sample are listed, as sequenced in a study of regulatory T cells in long-lasting Graves disease. Building the TCR beta libraries relied on iRepertoire HTBI primers, and CDR3 regions underwent Arm-PCR. In TCRdb, the multiplex PCR reads were re-called with MiXCR into one record per CDR3 protein. The table has roughly 510,000 distinct CDR3 sequences, roughly 16% seen once; the top ten hold around 12%. Time point described: newly diagnosed GD, antithyroid drugs for less than 3 months. RNA from PBMCs was the source of the TCR library. The same sample was also studied in work on T cells in Graves' hyperthyroidism and ophthalmopathy.

The sample here was peripheral blood mononuclear cells (PBMCs), taken at new diagnosis, from a patient treated with antithyroid drugs. All receptors derive from a man between 18 and 35 years old with Graves disease.

Ten or more counts support this clonotype. CDR3 DNA sequence: TGTGCCAGCAGTTTAAATAGCGGGAGCTACGAGCAGTACTTC. It yields the protein CASSLNSGSYEQYF. The J gene is TRBJ2-7, the V gene TRBV12-3 or TRBV12-4, with 9 bases fitting TRBD2. This CDR3 spans 14 amino acids. V lost 2 bases, J lost 3 bases, and 2 bases stayed unmatched.

This clonotype was recorded at least ten times. The chain has TRBV27 and TRBJ2-3; 9 nucleotides line up with TRBD2. The CDR3 has 16 residues. V lost 1 base and J lost 4; bases outside the gene matches: 6. Germline values: CDR1 MNHEY, CDR2 SMNVEV (reference sequence). CDR3: CASSLFAGGPADTQYF. For the CDR3, the DNA is TGTGCCAGCAGTTTATTCGCGGGAGGGCCGGCAGATACGCAGTATTTT.